This TCR beta chain was sequenced in a study of T cell responses to AZD1222 COVID-19 vaccine. Remarks on this clone: Its target is unknown.

Profiling relied on immunoSEQ multiplex PCR, and the TCRdb table lists in-frame clones only, not all of them. Among about 150,000 clones listed, about 86% were seen once. The CDR3 is 13 residues long. CDR1 LGHDT and CDR2 YNNKEL come from the germline V gene (reference sequence). V was shortened by 4 bases and J by 4 bases, with 10 bases between the two germline ends. Points from the study as a whole: Recipients of AZD1222 seropositive at baseline numbered only five or six. Spike-specific TCR depth and breadth grew after two AZD1222 doses. Clonal diversity may have been underestimated, and the donors were mostly white British, with more females than males. Across the whole spike, CD4 TCRs peaked at regions 160-218 and 743-854.

This receptor was taken from an adult in good health. The chain is built from TRBV3-1 (or the pseudogene TRBV3-2) and TRBJ1-1; tentative D call: TRBD1 (5 bases). Here the sequenced sample was peripheral blood, taken on day 0 of MenACWY control vaccination. CDR3 region: CASSRTLPTEAFF. The DNA for the CDR3 is TGTGCCAGCAGCCGGACACTGCCCACTGAAGCTTTCTTT.